This entry is about one T cell receptor (beta chain). The antigen remains undetermined. Other DNA sequences from this sample encode an identical CDR3 as well. Sequencing was performed with immunoSEQ multiplex PCR; in TCRdb, only in-frame clones are kept and a portion is missing. Of 68,000 or so clones detected, nearly 95% appear once; the ten largest clones hold over 0.75%. These data originate in a study of T cell clones after liver transplantation. Looking at the study overall: HCV positivity affected three of eight recipients; the rest lacked autoimmune or viral indications. Tolerant meant at least one year fully off immunosuppression without liver enzymes above twice normal. Until 12-24 months post-transplant, subjects got standard immunosuppression and no induction. General study findings and limits: The donor-reactive repertoire was only partly measurable in a couple of subjects, lacking donor cells.

The CDR3 loop spans 13 amino acids. The germline V gene encodes CDR1 SGHDT and CDR2 YYEEEE. V lost 5 bases, J lost 1 base, and 9 bases lay in between. This TCR was recovered from a human patient who received a liver transplant. A subset of T cells may come from the graft donor. This specimen consisted of CD4+ T cells from blood, obtained approximately 26 months after liver transplant. The chain couples TRBV5-6 to TRBJ1-1; a weak D match, TRBD1 (5 bases). The CDR3 sequence: CASRTRGNTEAFF. The CDR3 DNA is TGTGCCAGCAGGACAAGGGGGAACACTGAAGCTTTCTTT. The complete variable domain, with remaining parts taken from reference TRBV5-6 and TRBJ1-1, reads DAGVTQSPTHLIKTRGQQVTLRCSPKSGHDTVSWYQQALGQGPQFIFQYYEEEERQRGNFPDRFSGHQFPNYSSELNVNALLLGDSALYLCASRTRGNTEAFFGQGTRLTVV.